This T cell receptor (beta chain) was profiled in a study of shared clonotypes between healthy human individuals. Using immunoSEQ multiplex PCR, the repertoire was profiled, and TCRdb retains in-frame clones only, with some absent. This sample yields around 2,000,000 clones, of which 85% to 95% are seen a single time; 0.13% belongs to the top ten. There are 13 residues in the CDR3. V was pared by 2 bases and J by 6 bases, with 8 bases between. Germline lookup yields CDR1 LNHDA and CDR2 SQIVND (reference sequence). Negatively enriched CD4+ T cells were divided by CD45RA into naive and memory. The TCR was taken from a man aged 18-30 years in good health. Source material: naive CD4+ T cells sorted from blood. Indicated subset: CD45RA+ positively selected. V and J are TRBV19 and TRBJ1-5; D is ambiguous. The CDR3 protein is CASSILRGQPQHF. The CDR3 DNA is TGTGCCAGTAGTATACTTCGGGGTCAGCCCCAGCATTTT.